This T cell receptor (beta chain) was identified in a study of T cells in Graves' hyperthyroidism and ophthalmopathy. Points from the study as a whole: By a 13 V-J model, ophthalmopathy was set apart from stable hyperthyroidism. Most thyroid clonotypes expanded above 0.001 were also detected in blood.

Participants, patients aged 18 to 65, had newly diagnosed hyperthyroidism with a duration under 2 months. RNA transcripts yielded amplified TCR beta CDR3 regions. The study used the HTBI primer set for a first-round RT-PCR of the TCR CDR3. One entry per CDR3 protein results from TCRdb running MiXCR on the multiplex PCR reads. The table has 370,000 or so distinct CDR3 sequences, approximately 14% seen once. As to this clonotype: Its antigen is still unknown.

Per germline, CDR1 SGHNT and CDR2 YENEEA. The trim removed 3 bases at V and 0 bases at J, leaving 4 bases unmatched. The CDR3 extends over 16 amino acids. The TCR comes from a young woman with Graves' hyperthyroidism that later progressed to Graves' ophthalmopathy. The specimen sequenced was blood. The chain carries TRBV11-3 and TRBJ2-2, with TRBD2 identical over 7 bases. CDR3 amino acids: CASSFVAGPNTGELFF. As DNA, the CDR3 is TGTGCCAGCAGCTTCGTAGCGGGCCCGAACACCGGGGAGCTGTTTTTT.